This is a list of T cell receptor beta chains from one sample in a study of blood T cell repertoires in COVID-19. The assay was immunoSEQ multiplex PCR, and TCRdb's table has in-frame clones only and misses some. The sample yields 120,000 to 150,000 clones, approximately 79% seen once. Sequenced: peripheral blood. These receptors all come from a man in his sixties with acute or convalescent COVID-19. Both conserved end residues are part of each CDR3. The order of the fields is clone size, J gene, D gene, V gene, CDR3 protein, CDR3 DNA. D genes are given only for firm matches. Not all rows give a size; the values are once, few, many and, for expanded clones, a class.

size: NA; J: TRBJ2-3; D: TRBD1; V: TRBV27; CDR3: CASSLGGQGPTDTQYF; DNA: TGTGCCAGCAGTTTAGGGGGACAGGGACCCACAGATACGCAGTATTTT
size: NA; J: TRBJ1-4; D: NA; V: TRBV11-2; CDR3: CASSLVGGEKLFF; DNA: TGTGCCAGCAGCTTAGTCGGCGGAGAAAAACTGTTTTTT
size: NA; J: TRBJ1-6; D: NA; V: TRBV5-5; CDR3: CASSLVMGGSSPLHF; DNA: TGTGCCAGCAGCTTGGTGATGGGGGGGTCCTCACCCCTCCACTTT
size: few; J: TRBJ2-7; D: TRBD1; V: TRBV30; CDR3: CAWDLGQGTYEQYF; DNA: TGTGCCTGGGACCTGGGACAGGGGACCTACGAGCAGTACTTC
size: once; J: TRBJ1-4; D: NA; V: TRBV6-1; CDR3: CASSELVEKLFF; DNA: TGTGCCAGCAGTGAACTTGTTGAAAAACTGTTTTTT
size: many; J: TRBJ1-2; D: TRBD1; V: TRBV6-1; CDR3: CASSDSGGYYGYTF; DNA: TGTGCCAGCAGTGATTCAGGGGGTTACTATGGCTACACCTTC
size: NA; J: TRBJ1-5; D: NA; V: TRBV28; CDR3: CASSLFGVNQPQHF; DNA: TGTGCCAGCAGTTTATTCGGGGTCAATCAGCCCCAGCATTTT
size: NA; J: TRBJ2-1; D: TRBD2; V: TRBV15; CDR3: CATSGEDSGGGEQFF; DNA: TGTGCCACCAGCGGGGAGGATAGCGGGGGAGGGGAGCAGTTCTTC
size: NA; J: TRBJ1-3; D: NA; V: TRBV27; CDR3: CASRISSYSGNTIYF; DNA: TGTGCCAGCAGGATTTCAAGCTATTCTGGAAACACCATATATTTT
size: NA; J: TRBJ2-1; D: NA; V: TRBV29-1; CDR3: CSVQLQGRSYNEQFF; DNA: TGCAGCGTCCAATTACAGGGACGCTCCTACAATGAGCAGTTCTTC
size: NA; J: TRBJ1-1; D: NA; V: TRBV20-1; CDR3: CSARGSSEAFF; DNA: TGCAGTGCTAGGGGGAGCTCTGAAGCTTTCTTT
size: NA; J: TRBJ1-2; D: NA; V: TRBV5-1; CDR3: CASSPEGGVYGYTF; DNA: TGCGCCAGCAGCCCTGAGGGCGGGGTTTATGGCTACACCTTC
size: NA; J: TRBJ2-3; D: TRBD1; V: TRBV24-1; CDR3: CAIAGGLSTDTQYF; DNA: TGTGCCATTGCAGGGGGCCTTAGCACAGATACGCAGTATTTT
size: NA; J: TRBJ2-2; D: NA; V: TRBV24-1; CDR3: CATSDSRGAGVHAGELFF; DNA: TGTGCCACCAGTGACTCACGGGGGGCGGGAGTACACGCCGGGGAGCTGTTTTTT
size: NA; J: TRBJ2-1; D: TRBD2; V: TRBV4-3; CDR3: CASSQLAGGEGEQFF; DNA: TGCGCCAGCAGCCAACTAGCGGGAGGGGAGGGGGAGCAGTTCTTC
size: NA; J: TRBJ1-2; D: TRBD1; V: TRBV14; CDR3: CASSRTGVRHGYTF; DNA: TGTGCCAGCAGCAGGACAGGGGTTCGTCATGGCTACACCTTC
size: few; J: TRBJ1-1; D: TRBD1; V: TRBV9; CDR3: CASSGGFLANTEAFF; DNA: TGTGCCAGCTCAGGGGGCTTTCTAGCTAACACTGAAGCTTTCTTT